This TCR beta chain comes out of a study of cytomegalovirus exposure and HLA in healthy donors (dated by TCRdb to the late 2010s). Some background on the complete study: According to an earlier analysis of a few hundred of the donors, some 180 million T cells yielded 90 million to 130 million unique TCR beta sequences and approximately 280 Gb of sequence data. An early release covering around 630 HLA-typed donors comprised 300 to 350 gigabases of sequencing data and roughly 86 million unique TCR sequences. Among the approximately 430 genotyped donors, under 90% belonged to the genetic ancestry cluster associated with self-reported Caucasian donors. The study was designed to test whether signatures of past pathogen exposure could be identified by cataloging public T cell receptors. Using immunosequencing, the study profiled T cell repertoires from 666 subjects and related those repertoires to cytomegalovirus serostatus. In addition to the first cohort of 666 subjects, a separate validation cohort of 130 or so different subjects was used. The study combined high-throughput TCR immunosequencing, statistical association of individual TCRs with disease status, and machine learning to predict cytomegalovirus infection status. A later analysis re-examined previously published TCR beta repertoires from over 500 donors and added high-resolution HLA genotyping to investigate patterns of TCR occurrence. Rather than drawing on any new phenotypic data, the later analysis identified candidate immune exposures from TCR beta sequences and the way those sequences occurred across donors. In an earlier analysis of several hundred of the donors, high-throughput TCR beta sequencing was used to judge whether each TCR beta V gene segment behaved as functional or pseudogenic. Alongside the repertoire data, information on donor age, sex, ethnicity and CMV serostatus was compiled. A later genetic analysis took genome-wide SNP genotypes for about three fifths of the roughly 700 donors and used that subset as a discovery cohort. Every repertoire in the discovery cohort had been generated on one and the same sequencing platform. HLA typing included class I and class II loci at four-digit resolution. The number of typed donors differed by locus: about 620-640 for A, B, C, DRB1 and DQB1; 500 to 550 for DQA1; 606 for DPA1; and around 450 for DPB1. Roughly five DR-DQ haplotypes were handled as single units for association and clustering because linkage in the cohort was strong. On average, roughly 240,000 unique TCR beta nucleotide sequences were sequenced per donor among roughly 430 genotyped donors of the cohort, with roughly 18% of those sequences being non-productive.

The library relied on the immunoSEQ multiplex PCR assay. A mixture of 60 forward primers for TCR Vbeta segments and 13 reverse primers for TCR Jbeta segments was used in the multiplex PCR. The CDR3 region of rearranged TCR beta genes was amplified from genomic DNA by a multiplex PCR assay. The amplified TCR beta libraries were sequenced on the Illumina HiSeq System as 87-base-pair reads. The original methods were these. A later analysis tallied tens of millions of unique TCR beta chains across the 600 to 700 repertoires, and approximately 9.9 million of those chains were shared by two or more donors. To remove PCR and sequencing errors, raw reads were error-corrected and collapsed into unique sequences using a nearest-neighbor algorithm that merged closely related sequences. To assign V, D and J gene segments, CDR3 sequences were aligned to IMGT reference sequences. Each retained sequence needed at least a six-nucleotide match to both a V gene segment and a J gene segment. A rearrangement counted as productive if the CDR3 had no stop codons and remained in frame with V and J, and every other rearrangement counted as non-productive. CDR3 was defined according to IMGT convention as the region running from the second conserved V-encoded cysteine to the conserved J-encoded phenylalanine. The earlier analysis of about 590 of the donors excluded sequences that lacked an unambiguous match to a single V gene segment. An earlier analysis of several hundred of the donors classified V segments as functional when productive rearrangements were above 56.7% and as segregating when the standard deviation between donors was above 5%. A statistical classification framework was developed to diagnose cytomegalovirus status using the catalog of TCR beta chain sequences. In a later analysis, TCR nucleotide sequences were compared against IMGT/GENE-DB human TR gene sequences so that V and J genes could be assigned. A later analysis assigned CDR3 sequences and most-parsimonious VDJ recombination scenarios with the TCRdist pipeline. In a later analysis, each TCR beta chain was defined by its CDR3 amino acid sequence together with its V-gene family, and reads without a unique V-gene family were excluded. To address suspected cross-contamination and a sequencing artifact, a later analysis removed around 590 highly shared, low-generation-probability nucleotide sequences. In a later analysis, a clonal expansion index was calculated for each public chain from normalized within-repertoire ranks of inferred template counts. In a later analysis, generation probabilities were computed using a VDJ recombination model fitted to out-of-frame rearrangements, and the results were checked against IGoR. In a later analysis, TCR-TCR, TCR-HLA and TCR-CMV co-occurrence was scored with hypergeometric tests, and a repertoire-size bias correction was applied to TCR pairs. To estimate false discovery rates, a later analysis permuted the HLA or CMV assignments 20 times. In a later analysis, co-occurring TCRs were grouped using DBSCAN, with TCRdist sequence similarity added in when clustering inside HLA-allele-positive subsets. For co-occurrence clustering, repertoires with fewer than 30,000 or more than 120,000 public chains were excluded, along with five repertoires with anomalous nucleotide sharing. Entries here come from immuneACCESS through TCRdb and include only in-frame sequences with V and J called. Some clones fail to appear in such tables; in the studies checked, an unresolved V gene covers under half of the shortfall, and the cause of the remainder is unknown. V and J calls and clone size follow that table, whereas D and trimming were derived from the DNA. This sample gives 150,000 to 200,000 clones in total; around 72% of them show up just once. The top ten clonotypes cover around 7% of the sample.

The cohort was made up of approximately 700 healthy bone marrow donors. Cohort members were all nominally healthy when sampled, although unrecorded immune exposures were likely present. The donor was CMV seropositive and was included in the group of some 290 seropositive cohort members. A peripheral blood sample was collected from each donor, and TCR beta sequencing was performed on peripheral blood mononuclear cells. The Qiagen DNeasy Blood Extraction Kit was used to extract genomic DNA from the blood cell samples. Overall results and qualifications from the work: A few of the identified cytomegalovirus-associated TCR beta chains were confirmed in vitro to be specific for cytomegalovirus antigens. Compared with the roughly 710-donor mean, donors in an Asian-associated ancestry cluster had fewer N-insertions in productive TCRs, according to a later genetic analysis. HLA typing was unavailable for some donors at each locus, so association tests used only the typed subset. Broadly in line with IMGT annotations, most TCR beta V segments showed up in productive rearrangements about 90% or about 30% of the time in an earlier analysis of about 500 of the donors. A further reported finding was that TCR beta sequences accurately predicted the HLA-A and HLA-B alleles for most subjects in the first cohort. The only immune exposure information available for the cohort was CMV serostatus. The classifier was reported to diagnose cytomegalovirus status with high specificity and sensitivity in both the original cohort and the validation cohort. A total of around 150 TCR beta chains were listed by the study as associated with cytomegalovirus. Roughly uniform sequencing depth across donors was assumed in presence/absence analyses, although this assumption may not hold. In a later analysis, the rate of TCR association differed among HLA loci, with DRB1 alleles having the most associated TCRs and HLA-C alleles having the fewest. A cluster of highly shared sequence variants was judged likely to represent a technical artifact of the sequencing pipeline. An association between a missense DCLRE1C variant and V-gene and J-gene trimming of TCR beta chains was found in a later genetic analysis and replicated in an independent cohort. Strong co-occurrence of HLA alleles, especially DR and DQ, made assigning TCR associations to individual alleles difficult. The 87-base-pair reads could not distinguish some IMGT-functional V segments, including TRBV6-2 and TRBV6-3, so those segments were excluded. In a later analysis, more than 15,000 TCR beta sequences were associated with specific HLA alleles at a false discovery rate of 0.05. Most CMV-associated TCR beta chains appeared to be HLA-restricted in a later analysis, and the HLA associations seemed to be driven largely by CMV exposure. This cohort had only TCR beta chains sequenced, and the lack of alpha or paired-chain data limited which features could be detected. Across donors, most TCR sequences were observed very rarely, whereas some public TCRs were present in many individuals. A later analysis found that HLA-associated TCR beta chains were more clonally expanded and had lower generation probabilities than equally common non-associated chains. A later analysis reported that several top co-occurrence clusters appeared linked to parvovirus B19, influenza, CMV and Epstein-Barr virus. Correlated functional status among segregating V segments might be attributable to linkage disequilibrium, but an unknown experimental factor could not be ruled out. About 15 rarely observed V segments, including chromosome 9 orphons, were excluded from the earlier analysis of some 590 of the donors because counts were too low. According to the authors, the approach could potentially be generalized to other disease states and immunological phenotypes.

In the germline V gene, CDR1 corresponds to MNHNS and CDR2 to SASEGT. V and J are trimmed by 4 bases and 8 bases, and the gene matches miss 8 bases of the junction. The CDR3 runs 15 amino acids, cysteine and phenylalanine included. The read is trimmed to its CDR3 DNA, 45 bases read in frame from base 1. As concerns this clone: Its specific antigen is unknown. The input lacks base qualities; no much larger clone sits a single base away.

This TCR derives from a woman in her forties in good health and CMV-seropositive. The rearranged chain carries TRBV6-1 and TRBJ1-4, and TRBD1 aligns with 9 junction nucleotides. The sequenced sample consisted of PBMCs. In nucleotides, the sequence is TGTGCCAGCAGTGGCTCCGGGACAGGGTGGGAAAAACTGTTTTTT. Its product reads: CASSGSGTGWEKLFF.